The 4 T cell receptor beta chains listed next were all sequenced from one sample in a study of T-cell memory formation after mild COVID-19. MiXCR, run by TCRdb on the 5' RACE reads, gives a single entry per CDR3 protein. In the table there are roughly 510,000 distinct CDR3 sequences, approximately 15% of which are singletons. Sequencing input: PBMCs or a T cell subset sorted from them (not recorded which). The source is an adult woman who had mild COVID-19 (a few samples of this study predate the infection). Cell type and time point are not known.

The chain uses TRBV7-2 and TRBJ2-1, with TRBD2 as a possible D gene (6 bases). V was clipped by 6 bases and J by 6 bases, with 18 bases between them. The CDR3 length is 15 residues. Per the germline V gene, CDR1 is SGHTA and CDR2 is FQGNSA. As DNA, the CDR3 is TGTGCCAGCAGTTTTGGCCGGGACTTTTTCAATGAGCAGTTCTTC. It encodes CASSFGRDFFNEQFF.

The chain recombines TRBV4-2 with TRBJ2-2; D possibly corresponds to TRBD2 (6 bases). The V gene lost 3 bases and the J gene lost 6 bases, with 23 bases spanning the gap. The CDR3 sequence is 18 residues long. The germline V gene has CDR1 LGHNA and CDR2 YNFKEQ. CDR3 loop: CASSQGPPRTTVAGELFF. As DNA, the CDR3 is TGTGCCAGCAGCCAGGGTCCCCCGAGGACTACAGTGGCCGGGGAGCTGTTTTTT.

In this sample, this clonotype turned up many times. This rearrangement joins TRBV4-3 to TRBJ1-1; TRBD1 aligns across 7 bases. V shed 4 bases and J 8 bases; nucleotides not matched to a gene: 7. The CDR3 sequence is 13 residues long. The germline CDR1 and CDR2 sequences are LGHNA and YSLEER. CDR3 bases: TGCGCCAGCAGCCCGGGACAGCTGATAGAAGCTTTCTTT. The encoded protein is CASSPGQLIEAFF.

The rearrangement links TRBV3-1 to TRBJ2-1; maybe TRBD2 (6 bases). V was clipped by 4 bases and J by 9 bases, with 16 bases between them. Germline-derived CDR1 and CDR2 are LGHDT and YNNKEL (reference sequence). CDR3 length equals 14 residues. The CDR3: CASSRAEGSFEQFF. In DNA, the CDR3 is TGTGCCAGCAGCCGCGCGGAGGGCAGTTTTGAGCAGTTCTTC.